The present TCR beta chain was sequenced within a study of Ad26.COV2.S vaccination and SARS-CoV-2 variants. Trimming removed 3 bases from V and 2 bases from J, with 8 bases in between. The CDR3 length is 14 residues. Germline V gives CDR1 SGHRS, CDR2 YFSETQ. Details on this clone: Its antigen is undetermined.

Repertoires were generated with immunoSEQ multiplex PCR, while TCRdb's copy carries only in-frame clones and drops some. The profile shows some 640,000 clones, around 89% of them singletons. Findings and caveats of the study: TCR breadth and depth estimates may have understated total T cell responses. Responses of spike-specific T cells (both CD8+ and CD4+) reportedly showed substantial breadth after vaccination.

Indicated treatment: about 20 received Ad26.COV2.S at low or high dose, single or two shots; about 5 received placebo; per-sample allocation not given. Collection of samples fell on day 63 after the first vaccine or placebo injection. In the vaccine, an Ad26 vector expressed the SARS-CoV-2 spike of the Wuhan strain. The V call is TRBV5-1, the J call TRBJ2-2; weak D call: TRBD1 (6 bases). This clonotype originated in a person aged 18-65 years who received the Ad26.COV2.S COVID-19 vaccine or a placebo. This material consisted of peripheral blood, taken in a trial of Ad26.COV2.S vaccine versus placebo. The CDR3 DNA is TGCGCCAGCAGCTCGGGACATAACACCGGGGAGCTGTTTTTT. This sequence encodes CASSSGHNTGELFF.